The present TCR beta chain was sequenced within a study of CD8 T cells in Susac syndrome. This CDR3 region has 15 residues. Trimming took 5 bases from V and 0 from J, leaving 14 bases between them. Germline V gene sequence: CDR1 MNHEY, CDR2 SVGAGI. It was with random hexamers that roughly 0.45 to 1 ug RNA was reverse transcribed. TCRdb re-analysed the immunoSEQ multiplex PCR reads in MiXCR, keeping a single row per CDR3 protein. The sample consists of approximately 180,000 distinct CDR3 sequences, roughly 90% of them appearing once. Sequenced material: CD4+ T cells from PBMCs. This receptor was taken from a human donor with Susac syndrome. This sequence joins TRBV6-5 and TRBJ2-7, with D unclear. CDR3 loop: CASSPTLATSYEQYF. In DNA, the CDR3 is TGTGCCAGCAGTCCGACCTTAGCTACCTCCTACGAGCAGTACTTC.